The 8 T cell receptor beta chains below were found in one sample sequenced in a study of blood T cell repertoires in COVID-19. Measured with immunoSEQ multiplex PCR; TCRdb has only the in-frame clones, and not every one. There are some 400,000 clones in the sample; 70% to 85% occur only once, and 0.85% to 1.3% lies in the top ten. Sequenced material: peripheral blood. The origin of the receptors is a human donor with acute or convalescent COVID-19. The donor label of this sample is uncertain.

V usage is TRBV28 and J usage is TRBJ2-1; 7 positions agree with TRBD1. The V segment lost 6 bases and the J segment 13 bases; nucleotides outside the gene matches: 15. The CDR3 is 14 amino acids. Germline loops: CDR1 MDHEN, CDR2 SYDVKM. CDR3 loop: CASRGTEKTYTQFF. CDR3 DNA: TGTGCCAGCAGGGGGACAGAGAAAACTTACACTCAGTTCTTC.

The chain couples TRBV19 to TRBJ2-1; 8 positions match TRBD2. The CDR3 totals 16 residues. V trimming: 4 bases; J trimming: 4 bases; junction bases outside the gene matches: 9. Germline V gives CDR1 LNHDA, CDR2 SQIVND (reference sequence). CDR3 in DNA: TGTGCCAGTAGTAGACTAGCGAACACCGGGTACAATGAGCAGTTCTTC. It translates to CASSRLANTGYNEQFF.

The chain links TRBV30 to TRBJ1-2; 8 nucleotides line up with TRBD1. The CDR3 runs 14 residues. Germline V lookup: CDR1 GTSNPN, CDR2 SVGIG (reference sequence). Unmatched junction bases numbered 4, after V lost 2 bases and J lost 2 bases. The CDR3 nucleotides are TGTGCCTGGAGTTTACGACAGGGGAACTATGGCTACACCTTC. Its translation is CAWSLRQGNYGYTF.

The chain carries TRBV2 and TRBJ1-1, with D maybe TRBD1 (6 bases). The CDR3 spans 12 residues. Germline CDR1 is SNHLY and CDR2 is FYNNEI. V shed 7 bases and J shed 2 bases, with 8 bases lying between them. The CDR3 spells CASNRANTEAFF. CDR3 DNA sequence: TGTGCCAGCAACAGGGCTAACACTGAAGCTTTCTTT.

The CDR3 bases are TGTGCCAGCAATACAGGGGGCGATTTAACTGAAGCTTTCTTT. Protein product: CASNTGGDLTEAFF. The chain combines TRBV28 with TRBJ1-1, with TRBD1 matching over 9 bases. The CDR3 totals 14 residues. The V and J ends lost 7 bases and 5 bases, in that order; junction bases with no gene match: 8. The germline V gene encodes CDR1 MDHEN and CDR2 SYDVKM.

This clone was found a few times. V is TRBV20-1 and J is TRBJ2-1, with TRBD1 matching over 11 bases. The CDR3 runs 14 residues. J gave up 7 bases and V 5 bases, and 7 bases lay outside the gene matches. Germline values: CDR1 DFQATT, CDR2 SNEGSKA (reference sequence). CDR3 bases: TGCAGTGCTGGTGGACAGGGGGCCGAAAATGAGCAGTTCTTC. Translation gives CSAGGQGAENEQFF.

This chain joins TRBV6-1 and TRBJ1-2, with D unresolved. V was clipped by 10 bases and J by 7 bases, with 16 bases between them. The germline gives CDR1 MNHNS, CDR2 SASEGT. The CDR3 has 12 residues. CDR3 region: CAIEDGLGGYTF. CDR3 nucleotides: TGTGCCATTGAGGACGGACTGGGTGGCTACACCTTC.

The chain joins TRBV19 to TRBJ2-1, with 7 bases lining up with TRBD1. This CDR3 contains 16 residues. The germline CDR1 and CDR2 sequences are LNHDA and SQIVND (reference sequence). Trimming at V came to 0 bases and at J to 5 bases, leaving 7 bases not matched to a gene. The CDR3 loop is CASSIEETGRNNEQFF. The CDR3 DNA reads TGTGCCAGTAGTATAGAGGAGACAGGGCGGAACAATGAGCAGTTCTTC.